Here is one TCR beta chain with its context. Its target is unknown. RNA served as the template for amplifying TCR beta CDR3 regions. HTBI primers were employed in first-round RT-PCR, then a second-round multiplex PCR followed. MiXCR, applied by TCRdb to the multiplex PCR reads, yields one record per CDR3 protein. The sample consists of 600,000 to 700,000 distinct CDR3 sequences, approximately 39% of them appearing once. The ends were cut back, 11 bases at V and 4 bases at J, with 11 bases in the middle. Germline-derived CDR1 and CDR2 are SEHNR and FQNEAQ (reference sequence). The CDR3 has 11 amino acids. The data originate from a study of Graves' ophthalmopathy and Graves' hyperthyroidism. About the research overall: Sampling took place at initial diagnosis, with peripheral blood obtained before any treatment.

Ophthalmopathy donors showed moderate-to-severe activity, CAS ≥3, NOSPECS ≥4 and a duration under 3 months. Whole-study findings and limits: In separating ophthalmopathy from stable hyperthyroidism, a 13-signature model achieved roughly 87% sensitivity and 81.08% specificity.

The clonotype comes from an adult man with Graves' ophthalmopathy. The sample was peripheral blood. V and J are TRBV7-9 and TRBJ1-2; no clear D. CDR3 coding DNA: TGTGCCTGGAGTGTGGGCTATGGCTACACCTTC. It yields the protein CAWSVGYGYTF.